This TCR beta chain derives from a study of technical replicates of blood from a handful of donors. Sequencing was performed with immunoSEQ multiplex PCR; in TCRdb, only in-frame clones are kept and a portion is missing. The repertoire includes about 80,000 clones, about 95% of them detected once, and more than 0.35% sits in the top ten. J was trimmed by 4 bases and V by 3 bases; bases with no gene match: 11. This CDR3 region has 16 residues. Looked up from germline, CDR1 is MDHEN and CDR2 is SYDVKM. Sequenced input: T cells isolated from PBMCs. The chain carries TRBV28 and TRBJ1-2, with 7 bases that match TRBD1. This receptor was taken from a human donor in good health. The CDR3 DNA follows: TGTGCCAGCAGTTTTAGAGGGGGCGGCTATGGCTATGGCTACACCTTC. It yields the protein CASSFRGGGYGYGYTF.